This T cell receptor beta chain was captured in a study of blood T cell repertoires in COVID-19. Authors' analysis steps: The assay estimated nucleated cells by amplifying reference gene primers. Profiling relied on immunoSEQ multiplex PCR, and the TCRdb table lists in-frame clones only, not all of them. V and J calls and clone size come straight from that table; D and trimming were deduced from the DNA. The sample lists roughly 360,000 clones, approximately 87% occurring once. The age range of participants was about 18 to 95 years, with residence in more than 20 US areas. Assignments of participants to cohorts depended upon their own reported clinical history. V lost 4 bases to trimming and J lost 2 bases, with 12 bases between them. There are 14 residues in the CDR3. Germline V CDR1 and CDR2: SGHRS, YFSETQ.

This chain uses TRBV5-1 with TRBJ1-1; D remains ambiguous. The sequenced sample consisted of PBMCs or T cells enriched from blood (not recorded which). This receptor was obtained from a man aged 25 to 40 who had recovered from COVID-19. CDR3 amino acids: CASSAWQTNTEAFF. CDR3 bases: TGCGCCAGCAGCGCATGGCAGACAAACACTGAAGCTTTCTTT.